The clone carrying this T cell receptor (beta chain) occurred many times. The data derive from a study of T cell repertoires in cytomegalovirus infection. CDR1 is SEHNR and CDR2 is FQNEAQ in the germline V gene (reference sequence). The junction had 6 bases not matched to a gene; V was cut back by 4 bases and J by 6 bases. The CDR3 runs 13 residues. MiXCR, run by TCRdb on the reads, gives a single entry per CDR3 protein. Of about 250,000 distinct CDR3 sequences in the sample, about a sixth are singletons; the top ten hold roughly half. This rearrangement joins TRBV7-9 to TRBJ2-7; 7 positions match TRBD1. The sequence was obtained from a human donor in good health (CMV status not recorded). Some clones in this sample may be carry-over from other donors' samples. Sequenced input: CD8+ T cells from PBMCs. CDR3 DNA: TGTGCCAGCAGCTCGACAGGGAAAGGCGAGCAGTACTTC. This codes for CASSSTGKGEQYF.